A selection of T cell receptor beta chains follows, all from one sample in a study of shared clonotypes between healthy human individuals. Here immunoSEQ multiplex PCR was the method, and the copy in TCRdb shows in-frame clones only, minus some. The repertoire holds under 2,000,000 clones, with about 95% as singletons. Sequencing used naive CD8+ T cells sorted from blood. These receptors all stem from a young man in good health. CDR3s include the opening cysteine and the closing phenylalanine or tryptophan. The D gene is left open where the match is weak. Clone size is given for some rows only: seen once, a few or many times, or a class if the clone is expanded.

TRBJ1-1 | TRBV4-3 | . | . | TGCGCCAGCAGCCAAGCCCCCTCGGAGGCGGAAGAAGCTTTCTTT | CASSQAPSEAEEAFF
TRBJ2-7 | TRBV4-1 | . | . | TGCGCCAGCAGCCAAGAACTCACAGGCTCCTACGAGCAGTACTTC | CASSQELTGSYEQYF
TRBJ1-5 | TRBV21-1 | . | . | TGTGCCAGCCCCCTAAGGCCGTCGCAGGACCGAAGCAATCAGCCCCAGCATTTT | CASPLRPSQDRSNQPQHF
TRBJ2-6 | TRBV6-5 | . | . | TGTGCCAGCAGTTATGGGTCCCCCTCTGGGGCCAACGTCCTGACTTTC | CASSYGSPSGANVLTF
TRBJ2-3 | TRBV29-1 | once | . | TGCAGCGTTGAAGACACAGATACGCAGTATTTT | CSVEDTDTQYF
TRBJ2-1 | TRBV27 | . | . | TGTGCCAGCAGTTTATTCTTTGTCTCCTACCCGCGGGAGCAGTTCTTC | CASSLFFVSYPREQFF
TRBJ2-3 | TRBV9 | . | TRBD1 | TGTGCCAGCAGCGTAGGGGACAGGGAAGATACGCAGTATTTT | CASSVGDREDTQYF
TRBJ2-2 | TRBV14 | few | . | TGTGCCAGCAGCCCATCATTCACCGGGGAGCTGTTTTTT | CASSPSFTGELFF
TRBJ2-7 | TRBV27 | . | . | TGTGCCAGCAGTCCATCGACAGGAGCTCGTATCTACGAGCAGTACTTC | CASSPSTGARIYEQYF
TRBJ2-7 | TRBV4-3 | . | TRBD2 | TGCGCCAGCAGCCAAGAAGTTCAGCGGGAGGACTCCTACGAGCAGTACTTC | CASSQEVQREDSYEQYF
TRBJ2-3 | TRBV13 | . | TRBD2 | TGTGCCAGCAGCCAAAGTAGTGGTGGGAGGGCCCTGGATACGCAGTATTTT | CASSQSSGGRALDTQYF
TRBJ1-2 | TRBV4-3 | . | . | TGCGCCAGCAGCCAAGATAGGCAGGGCCAGATCTATGGCTACACCTTC | CASSQDRQGQIYGYTF
TRBJ2-1 | TRBV2 | . | TRBD2 | TGTGCCAGCAGTGGGACTAGCGGTTACAATGAGCAGTTCTTC | CASSGTSGYNEQFF
TRBJ2-1 | TRBV13 | . | . | TGTGCCAGCAGCTTAAGGGGGCGGGAGGCCCTTAATGAGCAGTTCTTC | CASSLRGREALNEQFF
TRBJ1-1 | TRBV7-8 | . | . | TGTGCCAGCAGCTTATCGGGGGGGACAGAAGCTTTCTTT | CASSLSGGTEAFF
TRBJ2-7 | TRBV7-9 | . | . | TGTGCCAGCAGCTTTGCGGAGGGCTACGAGCAGTACTTC | CASSFAEGYEQYF
TRBJ2-7 | TRBV25-1 | . | TRBD1 | TGTGCCAGCAGTGGGTGGGACAGGGGCGCCGACGAGCAGTACTTC | CASSGWDRGADEQYF
TRBJ2-7 | TRBV11-2 | . | TRBD1 | TGTGCCAGCAGCTTAGGGACAGGGTTTTCCTACGAGCAGTACTTC | CASSLGTGFSYEQYF
TRBJ2-1 | TRBV6-5 | . | . | TGTGCCAGCAGTTACTCGGTCCCTAACAATGAGCAGTTCTTC | CASSYSVPNNEQFF
TRBJ1-2 | TRBV7-8 | . | . | TGTGCCAGCAGCTTCGGGGCGATTGATGGCTACACCTTC | CASSFGAIDGYTF
TRBJ2-5 | TRBV28 | once | . | TGTGCCAGCAGTTTTCTGGGGACCCAGTACTTC | CASSFLGTQYF
TRBJ2-1 | TRBV7-2 | . | . | TGTGCCAGCAGCTTATTGGGGACCTACAATGAGCAGTTCTTC | CASSLLGTYNEQFF
TRBJ2-7 | TRBV7-9 | . | TRBD2 | TGTGCCAGCAGCCCTGGACTAGCGGCGGCCTTGTTCTCCTACGAGCAGTACTTC | CASSPGLAAALFSYEQYF
TRBJ1-6 | TRBV4-1 | . | . | TGCGCCAGCAGCCTTAGCCCAGGGTTGGATTCACCCCTCCACTTT | CASSLSPGLDSPLHF
TRBJ2-7 | TRBV7-9 | . | . | TGTGCCAGCAGCTTAAGGTCAGGGAACACCTACGAGCAGTACTTC | CASSLRSGNTYEQYF
TRBJ2-3 | TRBV7-8 | . | . | TGTGCCAGCAGCTTAGGGGCGGGACGCACAGATACGCAGTATTTT | CASSLGAGRTDTQYF
TRBJ2-3 | TRBV30 | once | TRBD1 | TGTGCCTGGATTAAGGGACAGTTCTCCGGGGATACGCAGTATTTT | CAWIKGQFSGDTQYF
TRBJ2-1 | TRBV11-3 | . | . | TGTGCCAGCAGCTTGCCCGGGTACAATGAGCAGTTCTTC | CASSLPGYNEQFF
TRBJ2-3 | TRBV5-1 | . | TRBD1 | TGCGCCAGCAGCTTTTTTCCGGGACAGGGAGGTACGCAGTATTTT | CASSFFPGQGGTQYF
TRBJ2-3 | TRBV21-1 | . | . | TGTGCCAGCAGCAAATGGGCGGGAGGGTTGAAGTATTTT | CASSKWAGGLKYF
TRBJ1-5 | TRBV9 | . | . | TGTGCCAGCAGCGTAGGCAGCTACAATCAGCCCCAGCATTTT | CASSVGSYNQPQHF
TRBJ1-1 | TRBV4-1 | . | . | TGCGCCAGCAGCCCACGTGGGGGGCCTCCCATGAACACTGAAGCTTTCTTT | CASSPRGGPPMNTEAFF
TRBJ1-6 | TRBV27 | . | . | TGTGCCAGCAGTTTATCGAGGGGGGCGATCATAGATCTCCACTTT | CASSLSRGAIIDLHF
TRBJ2-1 | TRBV4-1 | . | . | TGCGCCAGCAGCCAACCGGGGAATGTTTACAATGAGCAGTTCTTC | CASSQPGNVYNEQFF
TRBJ1-1 | TRBV7-2 | few | . | TGTGCCAGCAGCTTAGGTTGGACAGCTGAAGCTTTCTTT | CASSLGWTAEAFF
TRBJ2-7 | TRBV6-6 | . | . | TGTGCCAGCAGTCCCGCAACTTCCTACGAGCAGTACTTC | CASSPATSYEQYF